This T cell receptor beta chain was found in a study of blood T cell repertoires in COVID-19. Study-wide context: The United States, Italy and Spain provided the acute and convalescent COVID-19 samples. T cells, B-cell-depleted T cells, or PBMCs provided the cDNA or gDNA that served as material.

A word on this clone: At one end the junction does not follow the germline gene, possibly because of a read error.

Per the original data handling: Reference gene primer amplification gave nucleated cell count estimates. TCRdb keeps only in-frame clones here, not all; method: immunoSEQ multiplex PCR. Clonal size and the V and J genes are those of that table, whereas D and trimming came from the DNA. The sample includes some 140,000 clones, approximately 80% of them seen just once. CDR1 and CDR2 from the germline V gene are MDHEN and SYDVKM. The CDR3 sequence is 14 residues long. The receptor was isolated from a woman aged 80 or over with acute or convalescent COVID-19. Input material: peripheral blood. This rearrangement joins TRBV28 to TRBJ2-7; weak D call: TRBD1 (6 bases). In DNA, the CDR3 is TGTGCCAGCAGTAAAGGGGGAAACTCCCACGAGCAGTACTTC. Protein product: CASSKGGNSHEQYF.